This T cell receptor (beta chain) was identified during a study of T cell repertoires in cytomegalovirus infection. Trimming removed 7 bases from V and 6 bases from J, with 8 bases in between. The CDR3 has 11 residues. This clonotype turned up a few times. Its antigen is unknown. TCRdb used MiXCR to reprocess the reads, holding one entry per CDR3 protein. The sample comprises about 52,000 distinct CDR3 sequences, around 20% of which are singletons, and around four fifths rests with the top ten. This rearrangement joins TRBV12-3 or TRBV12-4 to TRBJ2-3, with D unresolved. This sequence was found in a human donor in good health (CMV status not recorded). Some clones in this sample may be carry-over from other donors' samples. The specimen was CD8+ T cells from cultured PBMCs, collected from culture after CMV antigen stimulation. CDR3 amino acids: CASKVGDTQYF. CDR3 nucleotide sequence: TGTGCCAGCAAGGTCGGGGATACGCAGTATTTT.